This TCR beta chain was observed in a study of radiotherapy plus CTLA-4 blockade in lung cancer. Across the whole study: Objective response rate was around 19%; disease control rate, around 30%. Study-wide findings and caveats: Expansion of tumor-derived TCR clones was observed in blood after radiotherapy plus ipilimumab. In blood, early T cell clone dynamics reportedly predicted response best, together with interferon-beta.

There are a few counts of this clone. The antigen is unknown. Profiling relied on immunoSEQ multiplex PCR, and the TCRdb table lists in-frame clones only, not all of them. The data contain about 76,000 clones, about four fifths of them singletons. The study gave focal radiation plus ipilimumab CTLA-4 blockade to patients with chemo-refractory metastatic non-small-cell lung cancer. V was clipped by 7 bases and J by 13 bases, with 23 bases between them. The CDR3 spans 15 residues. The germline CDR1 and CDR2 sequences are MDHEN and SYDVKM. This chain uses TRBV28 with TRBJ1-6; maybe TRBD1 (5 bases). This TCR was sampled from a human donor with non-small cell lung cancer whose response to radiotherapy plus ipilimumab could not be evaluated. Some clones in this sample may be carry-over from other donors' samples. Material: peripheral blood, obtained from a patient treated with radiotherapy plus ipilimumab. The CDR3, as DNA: TGTGCCAGCAAGGAGGGGCGGGAGTGGGTTGGGCCCCTCCACTTT. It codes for CASKEGREWVGPLHF.